The rows below give T cell receptor beta chains drawn from one sample of a study of OX40 agonist ivuxolimab in advanced cancers. Using immunoSEQ multiplex PCR, the repertoire was profiled, and TCRdb retains in-frame clones only, with some absent. This sample has some 130,000 clones, with just over 90% found just once. The sample was CD4+ or CD8+ T cells sorted from blood, taken in a trial of the OX40 agonist ivuxolimab. The receptor set was obtained from an adult with an advanced solid tumor such as melanoma, head and neck, liver or kidney cancer. Each CDR3 is given with its conserved first and last residue. A D gene is named only where the DNA matches it firmly. The size of a clone is reported for some rows only, either as once, few or many, or as a class for expanded clones.

clone_size	d_call	v_call	cdr3_length	j_call	cdr3_aa	cdr3_nt
.	TRBD1	TRBV19	14	TRBJ2-3	CASSPGTVADTQYF	TGTGCCAGTAGTCCGGGGACAGTGGCAGATACGCAGTATTTT
.	.	TRBV4-3	13	TRBJ2-1	CASSQRGDNEQFF	TGCGCCAGCAGCCAACGAGGGGACAATGAGCAGTTCTTC
.	.	TRBV7-3	14	TRBJ1-1	CASSLRGAITEAFF	TGTGCCAGCAGCTTAAGGGGGGCAATCACTGAAGCTTTCTTT
.	.	TRBV14	13	TRBJ1-1	CASSQERGTEAFF	TGTGCCAGCAGCCAAGAACGGGGCACTGAAGCTTTCTTT
once	.	TRBV19	15	TRBJ2-7	CASSNFWAGAYEQYF	TGTGCCAGTAGTAACTTTTGGGCAGGGGCCTACGAGCAGTACTTC
.	.	TRBV27	14	TRBJ2-6	CASSSHSGANVLTF	TGTGCCAGCAGTAGCCACTCTGGGGCCAACGTCCTGACTTTC
few	TRBD2	TRBV7-2	15	TRBJ2-7	CASSPHSGGALEQYF	TGTGCCAGCAGCCCGCATAGCGGGGGGGCCCTCGAGCAGTACTTC
once	TRBD1	TRBV6-5	13	TRBJ2-7	CASKEQGAYEQYF	TGTGCCAGCAAAGAACAGGGGGCTTACGAGCAGTACTTC
.	.	TRBV7-2	14	TRBJ1-5	CASNSLRQRGPQHF	TGTGCCAGCAACTCTCTCCGGCAAAGGGGACCCCAGCATTTT
.	.	TRBV6-5	13	TRBJ1-2	CASSYTANYGYTF	TGTGCCAGCAGTTATACAGCTAACTATGGCTACACCTTC
.	.	TRBV7-2	14	TRBJ1-6	CASSFGRTNSPLHF	TGTGCCAGCAGCTTCGGGCGGACAAATTCACCCCTCCACTTT
.	.	TRBV18	14	TRBJ1-6	CASSPTVTNSPLHF	TGTGCCAGCTCACCGACAGTTACGAATTCACCCCTCCACTTT
.	TRBD1	TRBV4-3	15	TRBJ1-5	CASSQGQGSGQPQHF	TGCGCCAGCAGCCAAGGACAGGGTAGCGGTCAGCCCCAGCATTTT
.	.	TRBV28	15	TRBJ2-7	CASSLPNMQIGEQYF	TGTGCCAGCAGTTTACCCAATATGCAGATCGGCGAGCAGTACTTC
.	TRBD2	TRBV11-3	15	TRBJ2-3	CASSRIAGGLDTQYF	TGTGCCAGCAGCCGCATAGCGGGGGGTTTGGATACGCAGTATTTT
.	.	TRBV5-6	13	TRBJ2-3	CASSLGRTDTQYF	TGTGCCAGCAGCTTGGGTCGCACAGATACGCAGTATTTT